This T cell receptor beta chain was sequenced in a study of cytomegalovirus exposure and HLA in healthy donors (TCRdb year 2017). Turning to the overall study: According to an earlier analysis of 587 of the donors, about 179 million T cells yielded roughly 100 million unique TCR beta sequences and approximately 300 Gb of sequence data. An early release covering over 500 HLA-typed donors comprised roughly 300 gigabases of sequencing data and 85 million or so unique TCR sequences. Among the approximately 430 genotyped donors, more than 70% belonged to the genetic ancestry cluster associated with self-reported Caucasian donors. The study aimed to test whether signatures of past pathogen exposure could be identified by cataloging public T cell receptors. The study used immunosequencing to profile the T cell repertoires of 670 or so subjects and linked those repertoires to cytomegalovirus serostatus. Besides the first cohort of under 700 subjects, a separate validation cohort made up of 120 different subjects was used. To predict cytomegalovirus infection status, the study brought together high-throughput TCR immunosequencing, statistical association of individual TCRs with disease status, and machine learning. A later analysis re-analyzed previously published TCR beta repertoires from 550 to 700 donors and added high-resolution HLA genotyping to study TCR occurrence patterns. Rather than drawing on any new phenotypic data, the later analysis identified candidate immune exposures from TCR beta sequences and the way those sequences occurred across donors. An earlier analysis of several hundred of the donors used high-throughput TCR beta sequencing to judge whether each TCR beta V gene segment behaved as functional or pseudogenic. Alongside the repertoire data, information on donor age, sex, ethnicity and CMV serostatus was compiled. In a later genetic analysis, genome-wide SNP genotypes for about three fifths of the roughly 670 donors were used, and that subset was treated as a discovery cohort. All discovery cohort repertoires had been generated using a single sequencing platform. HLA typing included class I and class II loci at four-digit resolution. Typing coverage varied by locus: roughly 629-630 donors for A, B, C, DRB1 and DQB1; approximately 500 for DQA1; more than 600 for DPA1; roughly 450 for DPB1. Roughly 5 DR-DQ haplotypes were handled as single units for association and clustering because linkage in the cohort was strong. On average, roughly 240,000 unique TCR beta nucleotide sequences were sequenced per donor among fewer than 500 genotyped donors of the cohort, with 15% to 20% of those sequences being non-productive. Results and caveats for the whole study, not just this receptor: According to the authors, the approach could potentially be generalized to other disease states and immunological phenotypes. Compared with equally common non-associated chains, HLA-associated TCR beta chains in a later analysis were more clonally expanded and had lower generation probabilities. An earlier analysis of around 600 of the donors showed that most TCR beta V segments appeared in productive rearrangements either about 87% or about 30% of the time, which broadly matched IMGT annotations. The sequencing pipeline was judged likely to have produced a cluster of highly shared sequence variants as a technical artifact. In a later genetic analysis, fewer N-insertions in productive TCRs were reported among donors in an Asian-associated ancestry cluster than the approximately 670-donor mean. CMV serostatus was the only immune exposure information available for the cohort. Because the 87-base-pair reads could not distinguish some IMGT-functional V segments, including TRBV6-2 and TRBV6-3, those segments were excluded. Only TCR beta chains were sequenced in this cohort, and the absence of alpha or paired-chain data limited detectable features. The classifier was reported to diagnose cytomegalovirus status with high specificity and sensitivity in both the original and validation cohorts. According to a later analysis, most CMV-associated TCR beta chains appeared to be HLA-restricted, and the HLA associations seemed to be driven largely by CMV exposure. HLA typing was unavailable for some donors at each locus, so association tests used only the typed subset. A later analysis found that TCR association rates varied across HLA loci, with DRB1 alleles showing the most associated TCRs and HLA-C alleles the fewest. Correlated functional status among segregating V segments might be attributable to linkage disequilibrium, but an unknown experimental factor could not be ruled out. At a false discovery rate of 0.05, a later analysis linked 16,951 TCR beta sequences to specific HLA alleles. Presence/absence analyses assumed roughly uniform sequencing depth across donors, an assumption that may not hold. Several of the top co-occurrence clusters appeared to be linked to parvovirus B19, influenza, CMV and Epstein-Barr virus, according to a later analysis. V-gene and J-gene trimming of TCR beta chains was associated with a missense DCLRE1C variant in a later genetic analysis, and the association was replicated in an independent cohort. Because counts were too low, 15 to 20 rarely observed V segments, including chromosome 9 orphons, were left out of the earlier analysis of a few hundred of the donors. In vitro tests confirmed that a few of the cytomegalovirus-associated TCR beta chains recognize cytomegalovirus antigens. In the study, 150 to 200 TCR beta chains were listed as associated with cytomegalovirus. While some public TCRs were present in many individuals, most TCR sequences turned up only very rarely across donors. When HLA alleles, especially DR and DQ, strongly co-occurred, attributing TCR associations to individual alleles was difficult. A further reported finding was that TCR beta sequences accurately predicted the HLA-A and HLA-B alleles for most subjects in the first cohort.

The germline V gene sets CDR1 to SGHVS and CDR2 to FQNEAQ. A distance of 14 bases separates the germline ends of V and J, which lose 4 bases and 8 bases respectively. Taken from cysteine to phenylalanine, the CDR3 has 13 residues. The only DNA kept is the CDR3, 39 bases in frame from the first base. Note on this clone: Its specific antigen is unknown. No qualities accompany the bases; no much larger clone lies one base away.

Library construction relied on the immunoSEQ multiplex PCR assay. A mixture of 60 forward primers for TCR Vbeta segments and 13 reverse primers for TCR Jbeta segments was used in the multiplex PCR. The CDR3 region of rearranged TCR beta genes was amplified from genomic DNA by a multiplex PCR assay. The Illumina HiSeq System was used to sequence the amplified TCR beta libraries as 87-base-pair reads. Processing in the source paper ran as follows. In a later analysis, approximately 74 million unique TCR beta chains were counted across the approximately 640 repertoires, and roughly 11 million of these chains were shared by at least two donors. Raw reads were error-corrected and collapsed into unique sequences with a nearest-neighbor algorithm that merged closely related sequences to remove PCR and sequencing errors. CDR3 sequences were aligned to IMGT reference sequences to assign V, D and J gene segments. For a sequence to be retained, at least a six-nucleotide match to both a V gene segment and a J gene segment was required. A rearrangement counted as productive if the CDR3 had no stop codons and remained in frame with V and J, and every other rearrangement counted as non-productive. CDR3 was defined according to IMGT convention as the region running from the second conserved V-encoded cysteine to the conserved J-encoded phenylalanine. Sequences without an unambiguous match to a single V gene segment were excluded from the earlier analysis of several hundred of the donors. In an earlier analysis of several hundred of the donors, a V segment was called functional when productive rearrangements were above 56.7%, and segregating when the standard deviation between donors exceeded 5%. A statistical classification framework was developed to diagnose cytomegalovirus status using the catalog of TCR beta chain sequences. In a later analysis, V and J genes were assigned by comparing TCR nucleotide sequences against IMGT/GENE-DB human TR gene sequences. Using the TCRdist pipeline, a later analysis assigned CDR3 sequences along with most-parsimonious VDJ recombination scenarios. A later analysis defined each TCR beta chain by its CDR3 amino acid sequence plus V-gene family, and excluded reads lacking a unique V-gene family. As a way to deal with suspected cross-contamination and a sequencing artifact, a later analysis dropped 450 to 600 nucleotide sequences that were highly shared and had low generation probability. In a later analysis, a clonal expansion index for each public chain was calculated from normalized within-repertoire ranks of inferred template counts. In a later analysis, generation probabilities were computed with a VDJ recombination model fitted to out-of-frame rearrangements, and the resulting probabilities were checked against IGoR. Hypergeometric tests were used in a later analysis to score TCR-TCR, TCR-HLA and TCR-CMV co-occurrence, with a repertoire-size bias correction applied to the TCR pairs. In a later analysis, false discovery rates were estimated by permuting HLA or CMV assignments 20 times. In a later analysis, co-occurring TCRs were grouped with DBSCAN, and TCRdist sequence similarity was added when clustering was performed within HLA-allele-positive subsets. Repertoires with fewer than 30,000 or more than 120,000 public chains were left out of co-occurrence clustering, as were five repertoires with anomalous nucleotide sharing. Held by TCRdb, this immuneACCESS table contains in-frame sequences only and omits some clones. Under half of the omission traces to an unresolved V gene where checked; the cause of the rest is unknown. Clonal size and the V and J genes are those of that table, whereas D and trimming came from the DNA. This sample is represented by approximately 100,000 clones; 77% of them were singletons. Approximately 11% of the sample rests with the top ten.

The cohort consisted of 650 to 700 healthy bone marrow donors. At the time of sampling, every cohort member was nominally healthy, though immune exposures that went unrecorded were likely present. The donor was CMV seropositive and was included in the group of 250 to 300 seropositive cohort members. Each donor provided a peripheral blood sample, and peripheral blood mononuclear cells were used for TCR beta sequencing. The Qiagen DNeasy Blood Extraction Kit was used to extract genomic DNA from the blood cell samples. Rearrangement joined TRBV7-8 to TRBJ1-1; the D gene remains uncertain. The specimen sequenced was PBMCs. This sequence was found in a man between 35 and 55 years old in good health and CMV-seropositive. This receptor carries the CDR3 CASSYGSGSEAFF. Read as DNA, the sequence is TGTGCCAGCAGCTATGGGAGCGGGAGCGAAGCTTTCTTT.